This record covers a single T cell receptor (beta chain). Primers: 60 Vbeta forward and 13 Jbeta reverse. Produced via immunoSEQ multiplex PCR; TCRdb's table is partial and in-frame only. The sample lists 100,000 to 150,000 clones, 84% occurring once. The CDR3 runs 16 residues. Germline V gene data show CDR1 as SGHDT and CDR2 as YYEEEE. Deletions cut 3 bases from V and 0 bases from J, with 14 bases between. This sample was included in a study of cytomegalovirus exposure and HLA in healthy donors. V and J are TRBV5-6 and TRBJ2-3; no firm D call. Sequencing used PBMCs. This receptor was obtained from a man over 45 in good health and CMV-seronegative. CDR3 loop: CASSSLQATSTDTQYF. The CDR3 DNA follows: TGTGCCAGCAGCTCCCTCCAGGCTACCAGCACAGATACGCAGTATTTT.